These 13 T cell receptor beta chains were all obtained from the same sample, sequenced in a study of T cells expressing NK-cell markers. From its re-call of the 5' RACE reads, TCRdb lists each CDR3 protein once, without DNA. This repertoire includes tens of thousands of distinct CDR3 sequences. Sequenced: blood T cells: a sorted CD56 or NKG2C T cell subset, CD4+ or CD8+ T cells, or bulk PBMC T cells (not recorded which). These receptors originate from a woman aged 18-70 years in good health.

J is TRBJ2-1 and V is TRBV5-1; TCRdb picks TRBD2, but there is no DNA to check that call. CDR3 length: 20 amino acids. Per the germline V gene, CDR1 is SGHRS and CDR2 is YFSETQ. This chain's CDR3 is CASSLAPGGIENLPHNEQFF.

The chain employs TRBV6-5 and TRBJ1-4; TCRdb outputs TRBD1, but without DNA this stays unchecked. CDR1 and CDR2 from the germline V gene are MNHEY and SVGAGI. The length of the CDR3 is 17 residues. CDR3 sequence: CASSSVQRTSEWEKLFF.

The V gene is TRBV20-1, the J gene TRBJ1-5; TCRdb's D call, TRBD1, is unchecked because there is no DNA. CDR3 length: 12 residues. Germline V gene data show CDR1 as DFQATT and CDR2 as SNEGSKA (reference sequence). The chain's CDR3 is CSARSGGQPQHF.

The rearrangement links TRBV7-9 to TRBJ1-2. CDR1 and CDR2 (germline): SEHNR, FQNEAQ (reference sequence). The CDR3 contains 13 residues. CDR3 in amino acids: CASSPRENYGYTF.

This chain uses TRBV5-1 with TRBJ2-3; TCRdb picks TRBD2, but there is no DNA to check that call. Germline CDR1 reads SGHRS; CDR2 reads YFSETQ. This CDR3 has 17 residues. CDR3 region: CASSMYRAVPSTDTQYF.

The chain has TRBV4-2 and TRBJ2-7; the TCRdb call, TRBD2, lacks DNA for checking. Germline V gene data show CDR1 as LGHNA and CDR2 as YNFKEQ. The CDR3 is 15 residues long. CDR3 sequence reads: CASSQGLAASYEQYF.

The rearrangement uses TRBV2 and TRBJ2-1; TCRdb picks TRBD2, but there is no DNA to check that call. Per germline, CDR1 SNHLY and CDR2 FYNNEI. This CDR3 has 15 residues. The CDR3 loop reads CARPGLAGGDNEQFF.

The chain joins TRBV7-2 to TRBJ2-1. The germline V gene encodes CDR1 SGHTA and CDR2 FQGNSA. This CDR3 has 13 residues. CDR3 in amino acids: CASSLDLGWEQFF.

This chain joins TRBV4-1 and TRBJ1-4; the D gene TCRdb calls, TRBD1, cannot be checked with no DNA. Germline assignment: CDR1 MGHRA and CDR2 YSYEKL. The CDR3 spans 15 residues. This CDR3 is CASSQWTGVNEKLFF.

The rearrangement uses TRBV20-1 and TRBJ2-7; no DNA is available, so the TRBD2 call from TCRdb remains unchecked. This CDR3 spans 13 amino acids. Germline CDR1 reads DFQATT; CDR2 reads SNEGSKA (reference sequence). CDR3 region: CSAYGPVLDEQYF.

This chain connects TRBV27 to TRBJ1-2. Germline-derived CDR1 and CDR2 are MNHEY and SMNVEV (reference sequence). This CDR3 spans 13 amino acids. The CDR3: CASSYEANYGYTF.

CDR3 sequence reads: CAISESAGPQSYNEQFF. The rearrangement links TRBV10-3 to TRBJ2-1. There are 17 residues in the CDR3. Germline lookup yields CDR1 ENHRY and CDR2 SYGVKD.

The chain is built from TRBV13 and TRBJ2-1; TCRdb proposes TRBD1, but this gene call is untestable without DNA. CDR3 size: 17 residues. Germline V lookup: CDR1 PRHDT, CDR2 FYEKMQ (reference sequence). The CDR3 loop is CASSAQGAIRSYNEQFF.